This note documents a single TCR beta chain sequence. This clonotype has a handful of counts. Which antigen it targets is not known. It has no much larger one-base neighbor in the sample; base qualities were not kept. The sample originates from a study of identical twins (TCRdb year 2016). Regarding the study in general: To test whether fetal clonotypes persist, the study used deep sequencing on TCR alpha and beta repertoires from monozygotic twins, unrelated adults of various ages, and cord blood. Replicate twin experiments were performed at different times using different library preparation protocols to rule out contamination. Broad study findings and their caveats: Abundant cord blood beta clonotypes carried fewer insertions; young adult naive repertoires showed a weaker similar trend, while memory repertoires showed none. In beta out-of-frame sequences, excess twin sharing was weaker, because having fewer shared sequences lowered the signal-to-noise ratio. Zero-insertion analyses could be partly confounded by invariant T cells such as MAIT and iNKT, although diverse VJ usage argued against such confounding for most clonotypes. In monozygotic twins, recombination models systematically underestimated out-of-frame TCR alpha sharing, but the models matched the sharing seen between unrelated individuals. Because the same donors could not be followed over many years, conclusions were based on cross-sectional statistical analysis. Out-of-frame TCR alpha sequences shared between twins showed an excess of low generation-probability sequences compared with coincidental sharing between unrelated individuals.

Taken from the germline V gene, the CDR1 and CDR2 loops are MDHEN and SYDVKM. Germline trimming amounts to 2 bases on V and 2 bases on J, with 2 as the count of junction bases outside the gene matches. Counted from cysteine to phenylalanine, this CDR3 has 16 amino acids. Only CDR3 DNA remains: 48 bases, in frame from the first base. All donors were healthy Caucasians. Receptors were amplified or captured by 5' RACE. The sequencing machine was an Illumina HiSeq 2000. Template switching introduced a universal primer binding site; the final cDNA contained a unique molecular identifier, enabling accurate counting of TCR cDNA molecules. Specific primers in the conserved constant-segment region were used to synthesize first-strand cDNA for the TCR alpha and beta chains. To control for contamination, each cDNA library was double barcoded with a SMART-Mk sample barcode plus Illumina barcodes. TruSeq adapter sequences, together with Illumina sample barcodes, were added in two successive PCR steps. The TCR alpha and beta cDNA libraries were sequenced on the Illumina HiSeq platform using custom primers. In the original analysis: MiGEC processed the raw reads to extract unique molecular identifiers, while MiXCR was used to determine the CDR3 positions. For each individual, recombination models were inferred using an EM algorithm with the repgenHMM and IGoR tools. The tcR package in R was used for shared clonotype analysis, with sharing normalized by the product of cloneset sizes. To study raw recombination free of thymic and clonal selection effects, out-of-frame nonproductive sequences were analyzed. TCRdb's own reprocessing of the public reads used fastp at Q25 and MiXCR and kept productive beta chains. A single entry per CDR3 protein holds the most common genes and DNA from its merged rows. The V and J calls come from TCRdb's annotation, not from the publication. The sample includes 1.5 million to 2 million distinct CDR3 sequences, with 25% to 35% observed a single time. About 0.25% of the sample is in the top ten clones.

The clonotype was recovered from a newborn girl in good health. The chain uses TRBV28 and TRBJ2-4, with 11 junctional bases fitting TRBD2. Input material: cord blood. The DNA reads as follows: TGTGCCAGCAGTTTAACTAGCGGGAGTACCAAAAACATTCAGTACTTC. The resulting protein is CASSLTSGSTKNIQYF.